Shown below are 30 T cell receptor beta chains from a single sample sequenced in a study of T cells in Graves' hyperthyroidism and ophthalmopathy. RNA transcripts served as the template for amplifying TCR beta CDR3 regions. The primer set for the first-round RT-PCR of the TCR CDR3 was HTBI. MiXCR was run by TCRdb on the multiplex PCR reads, yielding one entry per CDR3 protein. The sample has a few hundred thousand distinct CDR3 sequences; around 45% are singletons. Sequenced sample: peripheral blood or thyroid tissue (not recorded which). The receptors derive from a young woman with Graves' hyperthyroidism.

The chain is built from TRBV5-1 and TRBJ2-2; D might be TRBD1 (6 bases). V dropped 3 bases and J dropped 4 bases, with 10 bases sitting between them. Germline-derived CDR1 and CDR2 are SGHRS and YFSETQ. The CDR3 has 14 amino acids. The CDR3 region is CASSSGAPTGELFF. The CDR3 DNA is TGCGCCAGCAGCTCAGGGGCGCCCACCGGGGAGCTGTTTTTT.

The rearrangement uses TRBV7-9 and TRBJ1-5; the D gene is possibly TRBD1 (5 bases). The CDR3 totals 14 residues. Trimming pared 5 bases from V and 5 bases from J, leaving 13 bases between. Germline loops: CDR1 SEHNR, CDR2 FQNEAQ (reference sequence). The CDR3 sequence: CASSSGGEDQPQHF. In DNA, the CDR3 is TGTGCCAGCAGCAGCGGGGGGGAGGATCAGCCCCAGCATTTT.

Worth noting for this clonotype: The junction departs from germline at one end; a sequencing error may be responsible. V and J are TRBV7-9 and TRBJ2-7; no firm D call. Per the germline V gene, CDR1 is SEHNR and CDR2 is FQNEAQ (reference sequence). The CDR3 runs to 17 residues. DNA for the CDR3: TGCGCCAGCAGCCAAGTTTTAGGAAGGGCAAGATTTGGCGAGCAGTACTTC. As protein: CASSQVLGRARFGEQYF.

The chain has TRBV6-1 and TRBJ1-2; D is unresolved. Trimming left V 3 bases short and J 5 bases short, with 4 bases between. Germline CDR1 reads MNHNS; CDR2 reads SASEGT. The CDR3 length is 11 residues. The CDR3 DNA reads TGTGCCAGCAGTGATTGGTATGGCTACACCTTC. It is translated as CASSDWYGYTF.

This clonotype came up many times. The chain combines TRBV20-1 with TRBJ2-5, with D uncertain. Germline-derived CDR1 and CDR2 are DFQATT and SNEGSKA (reference sequence). The CDR3 is made up of 12 amino acids. V gave up 3 bases and J gave up 3 bases, with 8 bases separating them. The CDR3 DNA reads as TGCAGTGCTAGGCCCGAGAAAGAGACCCAGTACTTC. Translation gives CSARPEKETQYF.

This clonotype was counted only a few times. V and J are TRBV7-9 and TRBJ2-7; D possibly corresponds to TRBD1 (6 bases). Germline CDR1 reads SEHNR; CDR2 reads FQNEAQ (reference sequence). The CDR3 length is 14 residues. The V gene lost 5 bases and the J gene lost 2 bases, with 13 bases spanning the gap. DNA of the CDR3: TGTGCCAGCAGCCAACGAGGACAGACCTACGAGCAGTACTTC. It encodes CASSQRGQTYEQYF.

The rearrangement uses TRBV7-3 and TRBJ2-7; maybe TRBD2 (6 bases). Germline V gene sequence: CDR1 SGHTA, CDR2 FQGTGA. The V gene lost 5 bases and the J gene lost 3 bases, with 23 bases spanning the gap. The CDR3 loop spans 17 amino acids. This CDR3 is CASSQAYLGGKSYEQYF. The DNA of the CDR3 is TGTGCCAGCAGCCAAGCCTACCTCGGCGGGAAGAGCTACGAGCAGTACTTC.

The count of this clonotype is one. V and J are TRBV19 and TRBJ2-7, with D unresolved. Germline V lookup: CDR1 LNHDA, CDR2 SQIVND (reference sequence). Trimming shortened V by 9 bases and J by 0 bases, and 15 bases separated the two germline ends. The CDR3 covers 14 residues. CDR3 DNA sequence: TGTGCCAGCAGCCTACCCTCCCACTCCTACGAGCAGTACTTC. It specifies CASSLPSHSYEQYF.

Only one count was recorded for this clonotype. As DNA, the CDR3 is TGTGCCATCAGCGTAGGGGACACCAATCAGCCCCAGCATTTT. Residues: CAISVGDTNQPQHF. The chain links TRBV10-3 to TRBJ1-5; D perhaps matches TRBD1 (6 bases). V gave up 6 bases and J gave up 3 bases, with 12 bases separating them. The CDR3 contains 14 residues. Germline CDR1 reads ENHRY; CDR2 reads SYGVKD.

This clonotype turned up a few times. This chain joins TRBV7-9 and TRBJ2-6; tentatively, D is TRBD1 (5 bases). The CDR3 is 14 residues long. In germline, CDR1 is SEHNR, CDR2 FQNEAQ (reference sequence). V lost 5 bases to trimming and J lost 5 bases, with 10 bases between them. CDR3 DNA sequence: TGTGCCAGCAGCCCGACGGACAGGGCCAACGTCCTGACTTTC. This sequence encodes CASSPTDRANVLTF.

The V and J genes are TRBV20-1 and TRBJ2-7, with 9 bases matching TRBD1. With V trimmed by 2 bases and J by 2 bases, 4 bases remained unmatched. The CDR3 contains 14 residues. The germline CDR1 and CDR2 sequences are DFQATT and SNEGSKA (reference sequence). The DNA for the CDR3 is TGCAGTGCTAGACCAGGGGACAGGGCCTACGAGCAGTACTTC. Protein: CSARPGDRAYEQYF.

This clonotype was detected a few times. The CDR3 DNA sequence: TGTGCCAGCAGTCCGTCCCGGGACAGGGAAGCTTTCTTT. Its protein product is CASSPSRDREAFF. The chain employs TRBV12-3 or TRBV12-4 and TRBJ1-1, with 8 nucleotides matching TRBD1. The CDR3 has 13 residues. The V and J ends lost 5 bases and 8 bases, in that order; junction bases with no gene match: 7.

V and J are TRBV7-6 and TRBJ2-7; 11 nucleotides agree with TRBD2. CDR3 length: 13 residues. Germline V CDR1 and CDR2: SGHVS, FNYEAQ. J was trimmed by 4 bases and V by 7 bases; bases with no gene match: 3. CDR3 bases: TGTGCCAGCACCAGACTAGCGGGGTACGAGCAGTACTTC. Amino acid sequence: CASTRLAGYEQYF.

V and J are TRBV2 and TRBJ1-2; D is possibly TRBD1 (5 bases). CDR3 length equals 14 residues. The germline CDR1 and CDR2 sequences are SNHLY and FYNNEI. Trimming took off 10 bases at V and 6 bases at J, with 21 bases between the two ends. The CDR3: CAIQGAGTSDGYTF. In nucleotides, the CDR3 is TGTGCCATCCAGGGCGCCGGGACGAGTGATGGCTACACCTTC.

The sample holds a few counts of this clonotype. The chain joins TRBV7-9 to TRBJ1-2; D is perhaps TRBD1 (6 bases). This CDR3 spans 16 amino acids. Germline CDR1 reads SEHNR; CDR2 reads FQNEAQ (reference sequence). V was clipped by 5 bases and J by 0 bases, with 16 bases between them. For the CDR3, the DNA is TGTGCCAGCAGCGCAGACCGGGACAAGGCTAACTATGGCTACACCTTC. It yields the protein CASSADRDKANYGYTF.

This clonotype came up many times. The CDR3 sequence is CASSLAAGYGYTF. CDR3 sequence (DNA): TGTGCCAGCAGCTTAGCGGCCGGGTATGGCTACACCTTC. This chain links TRBV7-3 with TRBJ1-2; unclear D gene. The CDR3 consists of 13 residues. V lost 2 bases and J lost 5, with 9 bases in between. Germline V gene lookup returns CDR1 SGHTA and CDR2 FQGTGA.

In its sample, this clonotype was seen a few times. The V call is TRBV29-1, the J call TRBJ2-2, with TRBD2 matching over 7 bases. Germline loops: CDR1 SQVTM, CDR2 ANQGSEA. V gave up 8 bases and J gave up 6 bases; unmatched junction bases: 6. The CDR3 contains 12 residues. CDR3 DNA sequence: TGCAGCCTGGGGGGGGTAGCCGGGGAGCTGTTTTTT. Encoded protein: CSLGGVAGELFF.

The V gene is TRBV24-1, the J gene TRBJ2-2; possibly TRBD2 for D (6 bases). This CDR3 has 16 residues. Germline CDR1 and CDR2: KGHDR and SFDVKD. V was trimmed by 3 bases and J by 5 bases, leaving 15 bases between them. CDR3 coding DNA: TGTGCCACCAGTGATCACGGGGACGCGGGGACCGGGGAGCTGTTTTTT. Residues: CATSDHGDAGTGELFF.

Of note for this clonotype: At one end, the junction sequence differs from germline, possibly due to a read error. CDR3 protein: CASSDEWPARTYEQYF. The CDR3 nucleotides are TGCGCCAGCAGCGACGAATGGCCGGCCCGCACCTACGAGCAGTACTTC. This rearrangement joins TRBV11-1 to TRBJ2-7; D gene unclear. The CDR3 totals 16 residues. CDR1 and CDR2 (germline): SGHAT, FQDESV (reference sequence).

This clonotype showed up just a few times. CDR3 sequence (DNA): TGCAGTGCTAGCGGGCCGCCCCTAGAGACCCAGTACTTC. Encoded protein: CSASGPPLETQYF. The chain has TRBV20-1 and TRBJ2-5, with D uncertain. The CDR3 extends over 13 amino acids. V was trimmed by 3 bases and J by 4 bases, leaving 12 bases between them. CDR1 and CDR2 from the germline V gene are DFQATT and SNEGSKA (reference sequence).

The table lists this clonotype with a few counts. This rearrangement joins TRBV5-1 to TRBJ2-7; 7 bases match TRBD2. Germline CDR1 SGHRS, CDR2 YFSETQ. The CDR3 has 13 amino acids. V trimming: 6 bases; J trimming: 5 bases; junction bases outside the gene matches: 8. CDR3 residues: CASNQPGGNEQYF. CDR3 bases: TGCGCCAGCAATCAACCGGGGGGAAACGAGCAGTACTTC.

The chain joins TRBV2 to TRBJ1-5, with TRBD1 as a possible D gene (5 bases). CDR3 length: 15 residues. V lost 1 base to trimming and J lost 0 bases, with 7 bases between them. Germline V gene sequence: CDR1 SNHLY, CDR2 FYNNEI. DNA for the CDR3: TGTGCCAGCAGTGAAGTGGACAATAGCAATCAGCCCCAGCATTTT. As protein: CASSEVDNSNQPQHF.

The J gene is TRBJ2-5, the V gene TRBV15; D is perhaps TRBD2 (6 bases). V was pared by 3 bases and J by 1 base, with 15 bases between. The CDR3 totals 16 residues. Germline V gene data show CDR1 as LNHNV and CDR2 as YYDKDF (reference sequence). CDR3 sequence: CATSSRLGGAQETQYF. Written as DNA, the CDR3 is TGTGCCACCAGCAGCAGGCTCGGCGGGGCCCAAGAGACCCAGTACTTC.

The CDR3 region has the DNA TGTGCCAGCAGCTTACCGACAGACGTAAATCCCCGTTACGAGCAGTACTTC. Amino acid sequence: CASSLPTDVNPRYEQYF. The chain couples TRBV7-9 to TRBJ2-7; weak D call: TRBD1 (5 bases). CDR3 length: 17 residues. With 2 bases removed from V and 4 bases from J, the gap between germline ends came to 21 bases. Germline loops: CDR1 SEHNR, CDR2 FQNEAQ (reference sequence). The entire variable domain, with the rest obtained from reference TRBV7-9 and TRBJ2-7, is as follows: DTGVSQNPRHKITKRGQNVTFRCDPISEHNRLYWYRQTLGQGPEFLTYFQNEAQLEKSRLLSDRFSAERPKGSFSTLEIQRTEQGDSAMYLCASSLPTDVNPRYEQYFGPGTRLTVT.

In this sample, this clonotype turned up a few times. V usage is TRBV7-9 and J usage is TRBJ2-5; 9 positions match TRBD2. The CDR3 has 15 residues. Germline CDR1 SEHNR, CDR2 FQNEAQ (reference sequence). V dropped 4 bases and J dropped 6; count of bases not matched to a gene: 9. CDR3: CASSSLAGDRKTQYF. The CDR3 nucleotides read TGTGCCAGCAGCTCCTTAGCGGGAGATCGAAAGACCCAGTACTTC.

The V call is TRBV10-3, the J call TRBJ1-3; D uncertain. Germline loops: CDR1 ENHRY, CDR2 SYGVKD. CDR3 length: 15 amino acids. Trimming pared 7 bases from V and 7 bases from J, leaving 20 bases between. The CDR3 region is CAITEGNARRNTIYF. The DNA of the CDR3 is TGTGCCATCACCGAAGGGAACGCGCGTCGTAACACCATATATTTT.

This clonotype has ten or more counts. The rearrangement links TRBV2 to TRBJ1-1; D gene ambiguous. CDR3 length: 13 residues. Trimming left V 5 bases short and J 4 bases short, with 11 bases between. The germline V gene encodes CDR1 SNHLY and CDR2 FYNNEI. The CDR3 DNA follows: TGTGCCAGCAGTTTGAGACTCTTCACTGAAGCTTTCTTT. Protein sequence: CASSLRLFTEAFF.

This sequence joins TRBV7-2 and TRBJ2-7; TRBD2 matches 13 bases. The CDR3 is made up of 19 amino acids. Germline CDR1 and CDR2: SGHTA and FQGNSA. V lost 0 bases, J lost 9 bases, and 17 bases stayed unmatched. The chain's CDR3 is CASSLARDRGLAGPDGQYF. In DNA, the CDR3 is TGTGCCAGCAGCTTAGCTCGGGACAGGGGACTAGCGGGACCCGACGGGCAGTACTTC.

The chain has TRBV15 and TRBJ2-6, with D unclear. The ends were cut back, 1 base at V and 0 bases at J, with 4 bases in the middle. Germline CDR1 is LNHNV and CDR2 is YYDKDF (reference sequence). There are 15 residues in the CDR3. This CDR3 is CATSRGRSGANVLTF. DNA of the CDR3: TGTGCCACCAGCAGAGGACGCTCTGGGGCCAACGTCCTGACTTTC. Together with reference TRBV15 and TRBJ2-6, the CDR3 gives the full variable domain: DAMVIQNPRYQVTQFGKPVTLSCSQTLNHNVMYWYQQKSSQAPKLLFHYYDKDFNNEADTPDNFQSRRPNTSFCFLDIRSPGLGDTAMYLCATSRGRSGANVLTFGAGSRLTVL.

This clonotype was seen ten or more times. The V call is TRBV29-1, the J call TRBJ1-5; D is possibly TRBD1 (5 bases). The length of the CDR3 is 13 residues. Germline V gene sequence: CDR1 SQVTM, CDR2 ANQGSEA. Trimming removed 4 bases at V and 3 bases at J, with 10 bases between. CDR3 in DNA: TGCAGCGTTGCAGCAGGGTCCAATCAGCCCCAGCATTTT. This sequence encodes CSVAAGSNQPQHF.